These 2 T cell receptor beta chains were all obtained from the same sample, sequenced in a study of vaccination and CD4 T cells after COVID-19. Scientists ran DNA taken from cultured CD4+ T cells through the Oncomine TCR Beta short-read assay for sequencing. TCRdb re-called the PCR reads through MiXCR, storing one row per CDR3 protein. The data contain roughly 6,500 distinct CDR3 sequences, approximately 31% of them singletons. These receptors have no known antigen. Regarding treatment: approximately nine-day PBMC culture with coronavirus spike peptide pools or control peptides (ViraFEST assay). Investigators obtained the unexposed donor's CD4+ T cells before the COVID-19 pandemic (2011-2018). Material: CD4+ T cells from blood, cultured in vitro. The receptor source for this set is a human donor in good health.

The CDR3 DNA follows: TGCAGTGCTGCCCCGGGACAGGGGTTGGGCTATGGCTACACCTTC. This encodes CSAAPGQGLGYGYTF. The chain links TRBV20-1 to TRBJ1-2; TRBD1 matches at 10 bases. V lost 5 bases to trimming and J lost 4 bases; unmatched junction nucleotides: 10. CDR3 size: 15 residues. The V gene's germline CDR1 is DFQATT and CDR2 SNEGSKA (reference sequence).

The chain is built from TRBV20-1 and TRBJ2-5; 9 bases are shared with TRBD2. The trim removed 1 base at V and 7 bases at J, leaving 7 bases unmatched. CDR1 is DFQATT and CDR2 is SNEGSKA in the germline V gene (reference sequence). The CDR3 runs 14 residues. The CDR3 sequence is CSARVRGGRATQYF. The CDR3 DNA is TGCAGTGCTAGAGTGCGGGGGGGCCGAGCGACCCAGTACTTC.